The T cell receptor (beta chain) under discussion was sequenced for a study of T cells after yellow fever vaccination. Overall study: In the case of low-cell-number fractions, SMART-Seq v4 Ultra Low Input was used for preparation.

As TCR cDNA was made by 5'RACE template switching, a universal primer site and UMIs were added. Each CDR3 protein is one row after TCRdb ran MiXCR on the 5' RACE reads. The sample carries some 500,000 distinct CDR3 sequences, roughly 14% recorded once. Points on this clonotype: What it binds is unknown.

This CDR3 spans 13 amino acids. Points from the study as a whole: The study found a weaker secondary response that peaked faster, day 5 versus 15. Booster sampling recovered most clones from primary vaccination (under 98% CD4, just over 85% CD8).

The sample was PBMCs, taken on the day of the yellow fever booster vaccination. The chain couples TRBV21-1 to TRBJ2-7. TRBV21-1 constitutes a pseudogene. The sequence was obtained from a man aged 25-45 years who received the YFV17D yellow fever vaccine. CDR3 sequence reads: CASSNPRGYEQYF. Here the CDR3 DNA reads TGTGCCAGCAGCAATCCTCGAGGCTACGAGCAGTACTTC.